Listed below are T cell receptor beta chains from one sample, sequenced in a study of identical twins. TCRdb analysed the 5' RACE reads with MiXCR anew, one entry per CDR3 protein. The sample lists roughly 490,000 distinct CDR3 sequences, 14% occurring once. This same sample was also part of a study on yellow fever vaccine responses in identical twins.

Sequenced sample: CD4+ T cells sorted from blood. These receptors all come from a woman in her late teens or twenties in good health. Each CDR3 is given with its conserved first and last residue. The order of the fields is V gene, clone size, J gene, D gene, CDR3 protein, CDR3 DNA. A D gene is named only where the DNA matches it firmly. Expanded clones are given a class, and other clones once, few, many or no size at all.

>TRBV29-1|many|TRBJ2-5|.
CSVVGTEETQYF
TGCAGCGTTGTCGGGACGGAAGAGACCCAGTACTTC
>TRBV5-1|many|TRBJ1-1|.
CASSPGGSGNTEAFF
TGCGCCAGCAGCCCGGGGGGCTCGGGGAACACTGAAGCTTTCTTT
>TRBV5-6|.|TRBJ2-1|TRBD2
CASSPGLAVWGDEQFF
TGTGCCAGCAGCCCGGGACTAGCGGTTTGGGGGGATGAGCAGTTCTTC
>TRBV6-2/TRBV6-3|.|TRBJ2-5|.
CASSTSYYSKETQYF
TGTGCCAGCAGTACCAGCTACTACTCCAAAGAGACCCAGTACTTC
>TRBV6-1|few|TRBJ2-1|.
CASSPEGWNEQFF
TGTGCCAGTAGCCCGGAGGGGTGGAATGAGCAGTTCTTC
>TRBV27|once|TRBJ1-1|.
CASRKQGVMNTEAFF
TGTGCCAGCAGAAAACAGGGAGTTATGAACACTGAAGCTTTCTTT
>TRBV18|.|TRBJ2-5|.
CASSPPGQPYQETQYF
TGTGCCAGCTCACCTCCGGGACAACCGTACCAAGAGACCCAGTACTTC
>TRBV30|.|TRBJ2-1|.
CAWTAGPYNEQFF
TGTGCCTGGACAGCGGGCCCCTACAATGAGCAGTTCTTC
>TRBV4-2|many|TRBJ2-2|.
CASSQDFLRARDTGELFF
TGTGCCAGCAGCCAAGACTTCCTGAGGGCGCGAGACACCGGGGAGCTGTTTTTT
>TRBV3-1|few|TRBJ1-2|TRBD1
CASSRDRVGGGYTF
TGTGCCAGCAGCCGGGACAGGGTAGGAGGGGGCTACACCTTC
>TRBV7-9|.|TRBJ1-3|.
CASSLPGGLSGNTIYF
TGTGCCAGCAGCCTCCCAGGAGGCCTCTCTGGAAACACCATATATTTT
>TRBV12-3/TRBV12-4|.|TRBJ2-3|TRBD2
CASRRGLAEDTQYF
TGTGCCAGCAGAAGGGGACTAGCAGAAGATACGCAGTATTTT
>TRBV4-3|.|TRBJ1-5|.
CASSQYWAGNQPQHF
TGCGCCAGCAGCCAATATTGGGCAGGGAATCAGCCCCAGCATTTT
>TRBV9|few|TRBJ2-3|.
CASSVALETDTQYF
TGTGCCAGCAGCGTTGCCCTTGAGACAGATACGCAGTATTTT
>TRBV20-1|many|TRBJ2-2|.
CSAPLRHTGELFF
TGCAGTGCCCCCCTTCGGCACACCGGGGAGCTGTTTTTT
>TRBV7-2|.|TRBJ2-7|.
CASSLLVTQPSYEQYF
TGTGCCAGCAGCTTATTGGTGACCCAACCCTCCTACGAGCAGTACTTC
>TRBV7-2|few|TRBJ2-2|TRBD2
CASRPAGGTGELFF
TGTGCCAGCAGACCTGCCGGGGGGACCGGGGAGCTGTTTTTT
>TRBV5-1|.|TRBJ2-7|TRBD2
CASSPRGGGATFYEQYF
TGCGCCAGCAGCCCCCGCGGCGGGGGGGCTACCTTCTACGAGCAGTACTTC
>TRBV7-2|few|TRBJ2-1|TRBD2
CASSLFQRGANEQFF
TGTGCCAGCAGCTTGTTCCAGCGGGGGGCCAATGAGCAGTTCTTC
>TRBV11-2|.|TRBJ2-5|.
CASSPRIGETQYF
TGTGCCAGCAGCCCTAGGATCGGAGAGACCCAGTACTTC
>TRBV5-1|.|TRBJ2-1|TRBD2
CASSAASGSYNEQFF
TGCGCCAGCAGCGCCGCTAGCGGGAGCTACAATGAGCAGTTCTTC
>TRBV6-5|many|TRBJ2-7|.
CASSYSQQGAYEQYF
TGTGCCAGCAGTTACTCGCAACAAGGGGCTTACGAGCAGTACTTC
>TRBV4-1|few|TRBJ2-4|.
CASSQDRRSLAKNIQYF
TGCGCCAGCAGCCAAGATCGACGAAGCCTGGCCAAAAACATTCAGTACTTC
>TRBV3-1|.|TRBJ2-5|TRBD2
CASSQGGGQVETQYF
TGTGCCAGCAGCCAAGGCGGGGGTCAAGTAGAGACCCAGTACTTC
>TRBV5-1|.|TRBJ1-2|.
CASRQDYGYTF
TGCGCCAGCAGGCAGGACTATGGCTACACCTTC
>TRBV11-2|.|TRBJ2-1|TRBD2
CASSARTSGLKNEQFF
TGTGCCAGCAGCGCCAGGACTAGCGGGCTAAAGAATGAGCAGTTCTTC
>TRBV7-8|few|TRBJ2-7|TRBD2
CASSLGTSGSGEQYF
TGTGCCAGCAGCTTAGGGACTAGCGGGAGTGGTGAGCAGTACTTC
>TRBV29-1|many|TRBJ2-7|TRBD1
CSARQGRDPSYEQYF
TGCAGCGCGAGACAGGGGCGAGACCCTTCCTACGAGCAGTACTTC
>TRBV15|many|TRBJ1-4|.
CATSRVGARSEKLFF
TGTGCCACCAGCAGAGTGGGGGCACGTAGTGAAAAACTGTTTTTT
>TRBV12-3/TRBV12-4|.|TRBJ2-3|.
CASSFLRYTDTQYF
TGTGCCAGCAGTTTTCTCCGGTACACAGATACGCAGTATTTT
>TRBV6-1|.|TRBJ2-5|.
CASSTSLGGLRRMETQYF
TGTGCCAGCAGTACCTCCCTGGGGGGCCTTCGGAGGATGGAGACCCAGTACTTC
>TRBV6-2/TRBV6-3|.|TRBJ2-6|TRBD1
CASSLRTGEIRQSSGANVLTF
TGTGCCAGCAGTCTCAGGACAGGGGAAATCCGACAGAGCTCCGGGGCCAACGTCCTGACTTTC
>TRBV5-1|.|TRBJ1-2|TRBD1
CASSLSGQDYGYTF
TGCGCCAGCAGCCTCTCGGGACAGGACTATGGCTACACCTTC
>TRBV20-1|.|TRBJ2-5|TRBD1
CSARGTRDRGQETQYF
TGCAGTGCTAGAGGAACCCGGGACAGGGGGCAAGAGACCCAGTACTTC
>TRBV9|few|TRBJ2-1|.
CASSVTPVGVDEQFF
TGTGCCAGCAGCGTGACCCCGGTGGGTGTCGATGAGCAGTTCTTC
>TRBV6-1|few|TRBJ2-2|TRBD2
CASRPTSGGNTGELFF
TGTGCCAGCAGGCCCACTAGCGGAGGAAACACCGGGGAGCTGTTTTTT
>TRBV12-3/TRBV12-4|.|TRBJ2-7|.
CASSLIAVGSYEQYF
TGTGCCAGCAGTTTAATTGCAGTGGGTTCCTACGAGCAGTACTTC
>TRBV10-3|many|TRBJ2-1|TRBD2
CAISHTTSGTSSYNEQFF
TGTGCCATCAGCCATACTACTAGCGGGACGAGCTCCTACAATGAGCAGTTCTTC
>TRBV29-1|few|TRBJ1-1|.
CSGARGSTEAFF
TGCAGCGGGGCTAGGGGGAGCACTGAAGCTTTCTTT
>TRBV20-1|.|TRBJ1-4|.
CSARAPGSTNEKLFF
TGCAGTGCTAGAGCCCCAGGGTCTACTAATGAAAAACTGTTTTTT
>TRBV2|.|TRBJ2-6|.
CASRPPGLQWANVLTF
TGTGCCAGCAGGCCCCCGGGACTCCAATGGGCCAACGTCCTGACTTTC
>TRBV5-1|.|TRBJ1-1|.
CASSRDRQRNTEAFF
TGCGCCAGCAGCAGGGACCGACAGCGGAACACTGAAGCTTTCTTT
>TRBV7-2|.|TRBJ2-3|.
CASSREGGSDGTQYF
TGTGCCAGCAGCCGAGAAGGGGGGAGCGACGGTACGCAGTATTTT
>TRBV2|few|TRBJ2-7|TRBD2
CASRSGTSPLEQYF
TGTGCCAGCAGATCCGGGACTAGTCCCCTCGAGCAGTACTTC
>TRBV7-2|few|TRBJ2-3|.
CASSLEWLLAQYF
TGTGCCAGCAGCTTAGAATGGCTCTTGGCGCAGTATTTT